The clone carrying this TCR beta chain was counted only a few times. What it binds is unknown. The CDR3 extends over 14 amino acids. Trimming took off 2 bases at V and 5 bases at J, with 10 bases between the two ends. This sample was included in a study of CD8 T cells in ankylosing spondylitis. Study results and caveats: Reported data indicate significant enrichment of disease-linked clones within matched ankylosing spondylitis synovial fluid. Disease-linked clones proved CD8+ and comparatively uncommon in peripheral blood. Reactive arthritis synovial fluid and blood previously showed some of these motif variants. Seemingly characteristic of ankylosing spondylitis blood was a TCR beta motif consisting of several highly homologous variants.

TCRdb re-derived calls from the 5' RACE reads in MiXCR, one entry per CDR3 protein. The repertoire has roughly 230,000 distinct CDR3 sequences, over 9.5% of them found once; the top ten carry less than 3%. This rearrangement joins TRBV12-3 or TRBV12-4 to TRBJ2-1; the D gene is possibly TRBD2 (6 bases). This TCR was sampled from a male donor with ankylosing spondylitis or in good health (not recorded which). Sequenced input: blood, either unsorted or a sorted T cell fraction (not recorded which). For the CDR3, the DNA is TGTGCCAGCAGTTTAAGGACTACACACAATGAGCAGTTCTTC. This translates into CASSLRTTHNEQFF.